These 15 T cell receptor beta chains were sequenced from one sample in a study of CD8 T cells in ankylosing spondylitis (dated by TCRdb to the late 2010s). No antigen has been identified for these receptors. Points the paper makes about the study in general: Blood from ankylosing spondylitis patients appeared to be characterized by a TCR beta motif composed of under 10 highly homologous amino acid variants.

Library generation was performed with 5' RACE. The run used an Illumina HiSeq 2500. TCRdb redid the processing of the public reads, applying fastp at Q25 and MiXCR, and retained in-frame beta chains. Records with the same CDR3 protein are collapsed into one entry carrying the most frequent genes and DNA. The sample table records more than 250,000 distinct CDR3 sequences; approximately 8% of these occur just once. The leading ten clones occupy roughly 15% of the sample. What was sequenced was blood, either unsorted or a sorted T cell fraction (not recorded which). These receptors were obtained from a male donor with ankylosing spondylitis.

This clonotype has a count of ten or more. V and J are TRBV5-1 and TRBJ2-7, with D unclear. Germline lookup yields CDR1 SGHRS and CDR2 YFSETQ. Deletions cut 1 base from V and 6 bases from J, with 20 bases between. This CDR3 contains 16 residues. The chain's CDR3 is CASSLQLGKLLGEQYF. The DNA of the CDR3 is TGCGCCAGCAGCTTGCAGCTGGGAAAGTTGCTGGGCGAGCAGTACTTC.

This clonotype turned up a few times. V gene TRBV5-5 combines with J gene TRBJ1-5; the match to TRBD1 covers 7 bases. The junction had 5 bases not matched to a gene; V was cut back by 4 bases and J by 7 bases. The CDR3 covers 13 residues. Germline loops: CDR1 SGHKS, CDR2 YYEKEE (reference sequence). In DNA, the CDR3 is TGTGCCAGCAGCACGACAGGGTGGCAGCCCCAGCATTTT. It specifies CASSTTGWQPQHF.

The rearrangement uses TRBV20-1 and TRBJ2-1; D possibly corresponds to TRBD2 (6 bases). Trimming cost V 6 bases and J 2 bases, with 23 bases left between them. The length of the CDR3 is 17 residues. Germline CDR1 is DFQATT and CDR2 is SNEGSKA (reference sequence). The CDR3 nucleotides read TGCAGTGCCTGGGACTTCACCGGTGTTAGAACCTACAATGAGCAGTTCTTC. Encoded protein: CSAWDFTGVRTYNEQFF.

This clonotype was seen a handful of times. This chain uses TRBV27 with TRBJ2-7; perhaps TRBD1 as D (6 bases). Germline CDR1 and CDR2: MNHEY and SMNVEV (reference sequence). The CDR3 length is 13 residues. Trimming shortened V by 6 bases and J by 0 bases, and 9 bases separated the two germline ends. CDR3 region: CASRGASSYEQYF. CDR3 coding DNA: TGTGCCAGCAGGGGGGCTAGCTCCTACGAGCAGTACTTC.

This clonotype was seen many times. V and J are TRBV27 and TRBJ1-5, with a possible D match to TRBD1 (5 bases). The V gene lost 5 bases and the J gene lost 7 bases, with 18 bases spanning the gap. The CDR3 runs to 15 residues. The germline CDR1 and CDR2 sequences are MNHEY and SMNVEV (reference sequence). The DNA for the CDR3 is TGTGCCAGCAGTCCCCAGGGTTGGGCTGGCCAGCCCCAGCATTTT. This translates into CASSPQGWAGQPQHF.

The V call is TRBV28, the J call TRBJ2-7; D remains unclear. The CDR3 sequence is 14 residues long. The V gene's germline CDR1 is MDHEN and CDR2 SYDVKM. The germline V and J ends were trimmed by 7 bases and 5 bases, with 18 bases remaining between them. DNA for the CDR3: TGTGCCAGCAAGCCCCGTTGGCGTGCGGACGAGCAGTACTTC. Translating it yields CASKPRWRADEQYF.

The chain joins TRBV20-1 to TRBJ2-4; 9 bases map to TRBD1. The germline CDR1 and CDR2 sequences are DFQATT and SNEGSKA (reference sequence). This CDR3 is 15 amino acids long. With 7 bases clipped from V and 6 bases from J, the junction kept 13 bases outside the gene matches. CDR3 region: CSVPNAGTGRNIQYF. CDR3 nucleotide sequence: TGCAGTGTCCCCAACGCCGGGACAGGGAGAAACATTCAGTACTTC.

The chain couples TRBV11-2 to TRBJ2-1; possibly TRBD1 for D (6 bases). Trimming cost V 6 bases and J 9 bases, with 21 bases left between them. The length of the CDR3 is 15 residues. The germline V gene has CDR1 SGHAT and CDR2 FQNNGV. The CDR3 reads CASRLEGERAGEQFF. The CDR3 DNA sequence: TGTGCCAGCAGACTTGAGGGGGAGAGGGCGGGTGAGCAGTTCTTC.

This chain connects TRBV2 to TRBJ1-5, with D perhaps TRBD1 (5 bases). Germline CDR1 SNHLY, CDR2 FYNNEI. The CDR3 is 12 residues long. Trimming cost V 7 bases and J 6 bases, with 10 bases left between them. The CDR3 loop reads CASTPGSQPQHF. The CDR3 region has the DNA TGTGCCAGCACTCCAGGGTCTCAGCCCCAGCATTTT.

The CDR3 is CASSFGTGLSNEKLFF. For the CDR3, the DNA is TGCGCCAGCAGCTTTGGGACAGGGCTCTCTAATGAAAAACTGTTTTTT. The rearrangement joins TRBV5-1 to TRBJ1-4; 9 nucleotides align to TRBD1. The V gene end was trimmed by 2 bases and the J gene end by 3 bases; junction bases not matched to a gene: 5. The CDR3 loop spans 16 amino acids. Germline CDR1 reads SGHRS; CDR2 reads YFSETQ. Full variable domain (missing parts from reference TRBV5-1 and TRBJ1-4): KAGVTQTPRYLIKTRGQQVTLSCSPISGHRSVSWYQQTPGQGLQFLFEYFSETQRNKGNFPGRFSGRQFSNSRSEMNVSTLELGDSALYLCASSFGTGLSNEKLFFGSGTQLSVL.

This clonotype was seen only a few times. This sequence joins TRBV10-3 and TRBJ2-2; 8 nucleotides match TRBD2. Trimming took 3 bases from V and 6 from J; bases not matched to a gene: 6. CDR1 is ENHRY, CDR2 SYGVKD, per germline. This CDR3 spans 15 amino acids. CDR3 coding DNA: TGTGCCATCAGTGATCGGCGGGAGGTGCCCGGGGAGCTGTTTTTT. Protein product: CAISDRREVPGELFF.

The chain has TRBV6-1 and TRBJ2-7, with TRBD2 identical over 7 bases. The CDR3 consists of 14 residues. Germline V CDR1 and CDR2: MNHNS, SASEGT. V shed 6 bases and J 2 bases; nucleotides not matched to a gene: 7. CDR3 sequence reads: CASRRGEGPYEQYF. CDR3 DNA sequence: TGTGCCAGCAGACGCGGGGAGGGCCCCTACGAGCAGTACTTC.

The J gene is TRBJ1-1, the V gene TRBV5-1; TRBD1 matches at 8 bases. The CDR3 covers 15 residues. V lost 4 bases and J lost 4; bases outside the gene matches: 9. In germline, CDR1 is SGHRS, CDR2 YFSETQ. This CDR3 is CASSLGEDRATEAFF. CDR3 coding DNA: TGCGCCAGCAGCCTTGGAGAGGACAGGGCCACTGAAGCTTTCTTT.

This clonotype was picked up a small number of times. The rearrangement uses TRBV14 and TRBJ2-2; D remains unclear. V lost 0 bases to trimming and J lost 3 bases, with 8 bases between them. From germline, CDR1 is SGHDN and CDR2 FVKESK. The CDR3 covers 15 residues. DNA for the CDR3: TGTGCCAGCAGCCAAGATCCAAGGGACACCGGGGAGCTGTTTTTT. This gives the protein CASSQDPRDTGELFF.

In the case of this clonotype: Sequence at one end of the junction differs from germline and may be a read error. The gene calls are TRBV5-1 and TRBJ1-5, with D possibly being TRBD1 (6 bases). CDR3 length: 16 residues. Looked up from germline, CDR1 is SGHRS and CDR2 is YFSETQ. CDR3 loop: CDSSIGDNYSNQPQHF. The DNA for the CDR3 is TGCGACAGCAGCATTGGGGACAACTATAGCAATCAGCCCCAGCATTTT.